Below are 27 T cell receptor beta chains sequenced from a single sample in a study of identical twins. MiXCR, applied by TCRdb to the 5' RACE reads, yields one record per CDR3 protein. This table has about 520,000 distinct CDR3 sequences, 20% to 25% appearing once. Another study also made use of these data, one on T cells expressing NK-cell markers.

The specimen sequenced was CD4+ T cells sorted from blood. The source is a woman between 18 and 29 years old in good health.

The chain has TRBV7-2 and TRBJ2-1; D ambiguous. CDR3 length equals 16 residues. Germline CDR1 reads SGHTA; CDR2 reads FQGNSA. V shed 2 bases and J shed 0 bases, with 11 bases lying between them. The CDR3 DNA follows: TGTGCCAGCAGCTTAAGTGGGCGGAGCTCCTACAATGAGCAGTTCTTC. Protein sequence: CASSLSGRSSYNEQFF.

This clonotype was counted once. The chain links TRBV4-2 to TRBJ2-7; either TRBD1 or TRBD2 may supply D (5 bases each). The germline CDR1 and CDR2 sequences are LGHNA and YNFKEQ. CDR3 length: 13 residues. The V end lost 3 bases, the J end lost 7 bases, and 13 bases lay between the germline ends. In DNA, the CDR3 is TGTGCCAGCAGCCAGGGGACCTCCTGGGAGCAGTACTTC. Its translation is CASSQGTSWEQYF.

A few counts support this clonotype. The rearrangement links TRBV20-1 to TRBJ1-1, with a weak D call TRBD1 (5 bases). The CDR3 consists of 15 residues. In germline, CDR1 is DFQATT, CDR2 SNEGSKA (reference sequence). Trimming shortened V by 3 bases and J by 3 bases, and 17 bases separated the two germline ends. As DNA, the CDR3 is TGCAGTGCTAGGGCCCCAACCTCAGGGCACACTGAAGCTTTCTTT. It encodes CSARAPTSGHTEAFF.

The sample holds a few counts of this clonotype. The chain carries TRBV10-3 and TRBJ2-2; D is perhaps TRBD1 or TRBD2 (5 bases each). Trimming took 4 bases from V and 0 from J, leaving 15 bases between them. This CDR3 is built from 17 residues. Germline V gene sequence: CDR1 ENHRY, CDR2 SYGVKD. CDR3 amino acids: CAISGHGTESNTGELFF. Written as DNA, the CDR3 is TGTGCCATCAGTGGCCATGGGACCGAATCGAACACCGGGGAGCTGTTTTTT.

This clonotype showed up just once. J is TRBJ1-2 and V is TRBV20-1, with no clear D. This CDR3 has 14 residues. The germline V and J ends were trimmed by 0 bases and 8 bases, with 16 bases remaining between them. In germline, CDR1 is DFQATT, CDR2 SNEGSKA (reference sequence). The chain's CDR3 is CSARDGQSPRGYTF. The CDR3 DNA follows: TGCAGTGCTAGAGACGGGCAGTCACCGAGGGGCTACACCTTC.

This clonotype was observed at least ten times. This sequence joins TRBV5-1 and TRBJ2-5; possible D gene TRBD2, 5 bases. The CDR3 totals 15 residues. Trimming removed 1 base from V and 2 bases from J, with 12 bases in between. Per germline, CDR1 SGHRS and CDR2 YFSETQ. CDR3: CASSLSPTGQETQYF. The CDR3 DNA follows: TGCGCCAGCAGCTTGAGCCCAACGGGACAAGAGACCCAGTACTTC.

This clonotype was seen a few times. The V and J genes are TRBV14 and TRBJ2-1; TRBD2 aligns across 8 bases. CDR1 SGHDN and CDR2 FVKESK come from the germline V gene. V shed 2 bases, J shed 1 base, and the junction held 7 bases outside the gene matches. The CDR3 runs to 17 residues. The CDR3 region is CASSQLTAGVSYNEQFF. The DNA of the CDR3 is TGTGCCAGCAGCCAACTAACAGCGGGAGTATCCTACAATGAGCAGTTCTTC.

The chain employs TRBV20-1 and TRBJ2-1, with 9 bases lining up with TRBD2. Germline V gene sequence: CDR1 DFQATT, CDR2 SNEGSKA (reference sequence). CDR3 length: 15 residues. Losses at the gene ends were 0 bases for V and 6 bases for J; bases not matched to a gene: 6. CDR3 sequence reads: CSARDGGRAGNEQFF. Here the CDR3 DNA reads TGCAGTGCTAGAGATGGCGGGAGGGCCGGCAATGAGCAGTTCTTC.

This clonotype was counted at least ten times. This chain links TRBV20-1 with TRBJ2-5, with D perhaps being TRBD1 or TRBD2 (5 bases each). The V gene lost 6 bases and the J gene lost 2 bases, with 10 bases spanning the gap. CDR3 length: 12 residues. Germline V gene lookup returns CDR1 DFQATT and CDR2 SNEGSKA (reference sequence). The CDR3 sequence is CSARWGQETQYF. The CDR3, as DNA: TGCAGTGCCAGATGGGGGCAAGAGACCCAGTACTTC.

The rearrangement uses TRBV12-3 or TRBV12-4 and TRBJ1-4; D might be TRBD1 (5 bases). This CDR3 spans 13 amino acids. Trimming took off 0 bases at V and 8 bases at J, with 7 bases between the two ends. The CDR3 nucleotides are TGTGCCAGCAGTTTAGCCAGGGCGGAAAAACTGTTTTTT. It is translated as CASSLARAEKLFF.

This chain uses TRBV29-1 with TRBJ2-1; D uncertain. The germline V gene has CDR1 SQVTM and CDR2 ANQGSEA. Trimming stripped 2 bases from V and 9 bases from J, with 11 bases between. This CDR3 region has 12 residues. In DNA, the CDR3 is TGCAGCGTTGAACGGATCTGGAGTGAGCAGTTCTTC. This codes for CSVERIWSEQFF.

This clonotype was observed a few times. The V and J genes are TRBV4-3 and TRBJ1-4, with TRBD1 matching over 9 bases. The CDR3 totals 15 residues. Trimming removed 1 base from V and 5 bases from J; junction bases left unmatched: 2. CDR1 is LGHNA, CDR2 YSLEER, per germline. The DNA for the CDR3 is TGCGCCAGCAGCCAAGCCGACAGGGGGAATGAAAAACTGTTTTTT. Residues: CASSQADRGNEKLFF.

The genes are TRBV29-1 and TRBJ2-5, with D perhaps TRBD2 (5 bases). Germline loops: CDR1 SQVTM, CDR2 ANQGSEA. CDR3 length: 14 amino acids. V was shortened by 4 bases and J by 1 base, with 13 bases between the two germline ends. This CDR3 reads CSVGAGGLQETQYF. As DNA, the CDR3 is TGCAGCGTTGGTGCGGGCGGACTCCAAGAGACCCAGTACTTC.

The chain is built from TRBV10-3 and TRBJ2-7, with D perhaps being TRBD1 or TRBD2 (5 bases each). This CDR3 has 13 amino acids. Trimming removed 4 bases at V and 2 bases at J, with 9 bases between. Germline V CDR1 and CDR2: ENHRY, SYGVKD. CDR3 DNA: TGTGCCATCAGTGCCCAGGGACCCTACGAGCAGTACTTC. Translation: CAISAQGPYEQYF.

This clonotype was counted between two and nine times. The V call is TRBV20-1, the J call TRBJ2-6; D remains ambiguous. This CDR3 comprises 15 residues. Trimming shortened V by 3 bases and J by 1 base, and 10 bases separated the two germline ends. Germline V CDR1 and CDR2: DFQATT, SNEGSKA (reference sequence). CDR3 loop: CSASLALSGANVLTF. The CDR3 DNA reads TGCAGTGCTAGTCTGGCTCTATCTGGGGCCAACGTCCTGACTTTC.

This clonotype was found a few times. The chain joins TRBV20-1 to TRBJ1-2; 11 bases fit TRBD1. The CDR3 covers 14 residues. Germline V CDR1 and CDR2: DFQATT, SNEGSKA (reference sequence). The V gene end was trimmed by 3 bases and the J gene end by 2 bases; junction bases not matched to a gene: 2. CDR3: CSASGQGANYGYTF. For the CDR3, the DNA is TGCAGTGCTAGCGGACAGGGGGCCAACTATGGCTACACCTTC.

This clonotype was counted between two and nine times. The chain has TRBV7-2 and TRBJ1-6; D ambiguous. Germline CDR1 SGHTA, CDR2 FQGNSA. The CDR3 length is 12 residues. The V gene lost 4 bases and the J gene lost 6 bases, with 4 bases spanning the gap. The CDR3 loop is CASSSGNSPLHF. In nucleotides, the CDR3 is TGTGCCAGCAGCTCGGGTAATTCACCCCTCCACTTT.

This clonotype was found many times. This chain joins TRBV5-5 and TRBJ2-1; D is uncertain. Germline V CDR1 and CDR2: SGHKS, YYEKEE (reference sequence). This CDR3 has 15 residues. V was pared by 3 bases and J by 9 bases, with 19 bases between. CDR3 protein: CASSWPGFEATEQFF. In nucleotides, the CDR3 is TGTGCCAGCAGCTGGCCCGGGTTTGAGGCCACTGAGCAGTTCTTC.

V gene TRBV7-6 combines with J gene TRBJ2-1; 9 nucleotides align to TRBD2. The ends lost 4 bases at V and 1 base at J; junction bases unmatched: 5. The V gene's germline CDR1 is SGHVS and CDR2 FNYEAQ. CDR3 length equals 16 residues. The DNA of the CDR3 is TGTGCCAGCAGCTCCGGGACTAGCTGGTCCTACAATGAGCAGTTCTTC. Its protein product is CASSSGTSWSYNEQFF.

This clonotype was counted a few times. The chain joins TRBV6-5 to TRBJ1-1; weak D call: TRBD1 (5 bases). V lost 0 bases and J 7 bases, leaving 21 bases between the germline ends. The CDR3 consists of 17 residues. The germline gives CDR1 MNHEY, CDR2 SVGAGI. CDR3: CASSYSRGGTLRGEAFF. CDR3 sequence (DNA): TGTGCCAGCAGTTACTCGAGAGGCGGCACCCTGAGGGGTGAAGCTTTCTTT.

This clonotype has only a few counts. The chain links TRBV12-3 or TRBV12-4 to TRBJ2-7; maybe TRBD2 (7 bases). The CDR3 spans 15 residues. The V end lost 4 bases, the J end lost 6 bases, and 19 bases lay between the germline ends. As DNA, the CDR3 is TGTGCCAGCAGTTCTACCGGGGGGCCCTTGGCCGAGCAGTACTTC. Its translation: CASSSTGGPLAEQYF.

The V call is TRBV19, the J call TRBJ1-5, with D uncertain. In germline, CDR1 is LNHDA, CDR2 SQIVND (reference sequence). The CDR3 is 13 residues long. The V end was cut by 7 bases, the J end by 3 bases, with 10 bases between. The CDR3, as DNA: TGTGCCAGTACCCGGGAGTTCAATCAGCCCCAGCATTTT. This gives the protein CASTREFNQPQHF.

This clonotype was counted between two and nine times. This chain connects TRBV5-1 to TRBJ2-7, with D unresolved. Looked up from germline, CDR1 is SGHRS and CDR2 is YFSETQ. Trimming took 4 bases from V and 4 from J, leaving 18 bases between them. The CDR3 consists of 15 residues. CDR3 amino acids: CASSITSSDRYEQYF. The CDR3 DNA sequence: TGCGCCAGCAGCATAACTTCCAGTGATCGGTACGAGCAGTACTTC.

This chain uses TRBV7-2 with TRBJ2-1; D gene uncertain. This CDR3 is built from 17 residues. Per germline, CDR1 SGHTA and CDR2 FQGNSA. Trimming removed 2 bases from V and 4 bases from J, with 18 bases in between. The CDR3 nucleotides read TGTGCCAGCAGCTTATCAGGTACACGTCAATCTTACAATGAGCAGTTCTTC. It yields the protein CASSLSGTRQSYNEQFF.

The chain links TRBV4-3 to TRBJ2-1; weak D call: TRBD1 (5 bases). Trimming cost V 1 base and J 7 bases, with 14 bases left between them. The CDR3 spans 15 residues. In germline, CDR1 is LGHNA, CDR2 YSLEER. This CDR3 is CASSQARTHYNEQFF. DNA for the CDR3: TGCGCCAGCAGCCAAGCCAGGACACACTATAATGAGCAGTTCTTC.

The chain joins TRBV5-1 to TRBJ1-6; 7 bases map to TRBD1. Germline CDR1 reads SGHRS; CDR2 reads YFSETQ. Trimming at V came to 5 bases and at J to 6 bases, leaving 5 bases not matched to a gene. This CDR3 spans 14 amino acids. The chain's CDR3 is CASSQTGPNSPLHF. The DNA for the CDR3 is TGCGCCAGCAGTCAGACAGGGCCTAATTCACCCCTCCACTTT.

This clonotype has more than one count but fewer than ten. The chain is built from TRBV20-1 and TRBJ2-3; 10 positions match TRBD1. The ends lost 6 bases at V and 5 bases at J; junction bases unmatched: 11. The length of the CDR3 is 15 residues. Germline V gives CDR1 DFQATT, CDR2 SNEGSKA (reference sequence). This CDR3 is CSAPDRGLVRDTQYF. The CDR3 DNA reads TGCAGTGCCCCGGACAGGGGGTTAGTTCGAGATACGCAGTATTTT.